This T cell receptor beta chain was sequenced in a study of human T cells and chemical hapten exposure. Study-wide results and caveats: High-frequency TCRs, those above 1 in 1000, stayed the same after DPC sensitization.

Time point indicated: healthy volunteer bleed at 2 weeks. The template was total RNA from unfractionated whole blood. During construction of the library, unique molecular identifiers were attached to individual cDNA molecules for quantitative, reproducible TCR counting. TCRdb independently ran MiXCR on the RACE reads; one entry per CDR3 protein. The sample contains 100,000 to 150,000 distinct CDR3 sequences, 8.5% to 9.5% of which appear only once. With regard to this clonotype: Its target is not known. A much larger clone lies a single base off, so this may be a read error.

The CDR3 is made up of 16 amino acids. Per the germline V gene, CDR1 is SQVTM and CDR2 is ANQGSEA. The clonotype was recovered from a male donor in good health. Some clones in this sample may be carry-over from other donors' samples. Sequencing was carried out using whole blood. The chain uses TRBV29-1 and TRBJ2-7, with TRBD1 matching over 9 bases. The CDR3 loop reads CSIEGPGQGLGNEQYF. CDR3 in DNA: TGCAGCATTGAAGGACCGGGACAGGGTCTGGGGAACGAGCAGTACTTC.